These T cell receptor beta chains were read from a single sample in a study of cytomegalovirus exposure and HLA in healthy donors. Repertoires were generated with immunoSEQ multiplex PCR, while TCRdb's copy carries only in-frame clones and drops some. This sample has 120,000 to 150,000 clones, with roughly 70% found just once. Source material: PBMCs. Every receptor here comes from a man between 60 and 75 years old in good health and CMV-seronegative. CDR3s include the opening cysteine and the closing phenylalanine or tryptophan. Fields, in order: V gene, CDR3 length, clone size, D gene, J gene, CDR3 DNA, CDR3 protein. The D gene is left open where the match is weak. Not every row has a clone size; where given, it reads once, few, many or a size class.

v_call: TRBV5-8; cdr3_length: 16; clone_size: NA; d_call: NA; j_call: TRBJ2-2; cdr3_nt: TGTGCCAGCAGCGCCAGTAGGACAGATTACACCGGGGAGCTGTTTTTT; cdr3_aa: CASSASRTDYTGELFF
v_call: TRBV9; cdr3_length: 16; clone_size: NA; d_call: TRBD1; j_call: TRBJ2-2; cdr3_nt: TGTGCCAGCGGCAAAGTTACTAAAGGACAGGCCGGGGAGCTGTTTTTT; cdr3_aa: CASGKVTKGQAGELFF
v_call: TRBV27; cdr3_length: 15; clone_size: NA; d_call: NA; j_call: TRBJ1-4; cdr3_nt: TGTGCCAGCAGTTTATCGGGGGGGACTAATGAAAAACTGTTTTTT; cdr3_aa: CASSLSGGTNEKLFF
v_call: TRBV7-9; cdr3_length: 16; clone_size: NA; d_call: TRBD2; j_call: TRBJ2-2; cdr3_nt: TGTGCCAGCAGTCTCCAGGCGGGAGGGCCGACCGGGGAGCTGTTTTTT; cdr3_aa: CASSLQAGGPTGELFF
v_call: TRBV30; cdr3_length: 17; clone_size: NA; d_call: TRBD2; j_call: TRBJ2-7; cdr3_nt: TGTGCCTGGAGTGTAGGAGCGGGAGGCGTTAGCTCCTACGAGCAGTACTTC; cdr3_aa: CAWSVGAGGVSSYEQYF
v_call: TRBV11-2; cdr3_length: 15; clone_size: NA; d_call: TRBD1; j_call: TRBJ1-5; cdr3_nt: TGTGCCAGCAGCTTAGCCGGACAGGGGGATCAGCCCCAGCATTTT; cdr3_aa: CASSLAGQGDQPQHF
v_call: TRBV19; cdr3_length: 11; clone_size: NA; d_call: NA; j_call: TRBJ2-7; cdr3_nt: TGTGCCACCGCACGGGGATACGAGCAGTACTTC; cdr3_aa: CATARGYEQYF
v_call: TRBV30; cdr3_length: 16; clone_size: NA; d_call: NA; j_call: TRBJ2-6; cdr3_nt: TGTGCCTGGAGTGTAGGGGTGAGCTCTGGGGCCAACGTCCTGACTTTC; cdr3_aa: CAWSVGVSSGANVLTF
v_call: TRBV12-1; cdr3_length: 12; clone_size: NA; d_call: NA; j_call: TRBJ1-2; cdr3_nt: TGTGCCAGCCCTCCCCCACCCGCGGGCTACACCTTC; cdr3_aa: CASPPPPAGYTF
v_call: TRBV29-1; cdr3_length: 14; clone_size: NA; d_call: NA; j_call: TRBJ2-1; cdr3_nt: TGCAGCGGCCAACAGGGAAGTCCCGACAATGAGCAGTTCTTC; cdr3_aa: CSGQQGSPDNEQFF
v_call: TRBV28; cdr3_length: 18; clone_size: NA; d_call: TRBD1; j_call: TRBJ1-3; cdr3_nt: TGTGCCAGCAGTTTATCCCTGACAGGGGAGAACGCCGGAAACACCATATATTTT; cdr3_aa: CASSLSLTGENAGNTIYF
v_call: TRBV5-4; cdr3_length: 12; clone_size: few; d_call: TRBD1; j_call: TRBJ2-7; cdr3_nt: TGTGCCAGCAGCTGGGGACAGGGTGAGCAGTACTTC; cdr3_aa: CASSWGQGEQYF
v_call: TRBV28; cdr3_length: 14; clone_size: NA; d_call: NA; j_call: TRBJ1-4; cdr3_nt: TGTGCCAGCAGCCCCGACTCAGCAGGGGAAAAACTGTTTTTT; cdr3_aa: CASSPDSAGEKLFF
v_call: TRBV27; cdr3_length: 16; clone_size: NA; d_call: TRBD1; j_call: TRBJ1-6; cdr3_nt: TGTGCCAGCAGGCCCAGGGGGCGCACATCGGATTCACCCCTCCACTTT; cdr3_aa: CASRPRGRTSDSPLHF
v_call: TRBV7-9; cdr3_length: 15; clone_size: NA; d_call: TRBD2; j_call: TRBJ2-2; cdr3_nt: TGTGCCAGCAGCCCGGTCGGGGGGTACACCGGGGAGCTGTTTTTT; cdr3_aa: CASSPVGGYTGELFF
v_call: TRBV20-1; cdr3_length: 11; clone_size: NA; d_call: NA; j_call: TRBJ1-1; cdr3_nt: TGCAGTGCTAGAGGGGAGACTGAAGCTTTCTTT; cdr3_aa: CSARGETEAFF
v_call: TRBV7-2; cdr3_length: 14; clone_size: NA; d_call: NA; j_call: TRBJ1-4; cdr3_nt: TGTGCCAGCAGCTCTCAGACTACTAATGAAAAACTGTTTTTT; cdr3_aa: CASSSQTTNEKLFF
v_call: TRBV6-5; cdr3_length: 14; clone_size: NA; d_call: NA; j_call: TRBJ1-4; cdr3_nt: TGTGCCAGCAGTTACTCCCAGGGTGGTGAAAAACTGTTTTTT; cdr3_aa: CASSYSQGGEKLFF
v_call: TRBV28; cdr3_length: 13; clone_size: NA; d_call: NA; j_call: TRBJ1-2; cdr3_nt: TGTGCCAGCAGTTTAAAGGGGAACTATGGCTACACTTTC; cdr3_aa: CASSLKGNYGYTF
v_call: TRBV7-9; cdr3_length: 10; clone_size: once; d_call: NA; j_call: TRBJ1-1; cdr3_nt: TGTGCCAGCAGCGGAGGGGTGGCTTTCTTT; cdr3_aa: CASSGGVAFF
v_call: TRBV5-5; cdr3_length: 17; clone_size: few; d_call: NA; j_call: TRBJ1-5; cdr3_nt: TGTGCCAGCAGCTTGGGGGCGGGGGCATCAGGCAATCAGCCCCAGCATTTT; cdr3_aa: CASSLGAGASGNQPQHF
v_call: TRBV2; cdr3_length: 12; clone_size: NA; d_call: NA; j_call: TRBJ1-2; cdr3_nt: TGTGCCAGCAGGGGGGCCGGGAATGGCTACACCTTC; cdr3_aa: CASRGAGNGYTF
v_call: TRBV12-5; cdr3_length: 14; clone_size: once; d_call: TRBD1; j_call: TRBJ1-1; cdr3_nt: TGTGCTAGTGGTACGACAGGGCGCAACACTGAAGCTTTCTTT; cdr3_aa: CASGTTGRNTEAFF
v_call: TRBV6-6; cdr3_length: 15; clone_size: NA; d_call: NA; j_call: TRBJ1-3; cdr3_nt: TGTGCCAGCAGTCTCTCGCGGGTCACTGGAAACACCATATATTTT; cdr3_aa: CASSLSRVTGNTIYF
v_call: TRBV18; cdr3_length: 13; clone_size: NA; d_call: NA; j_call: TRBJ2-7; cdr3_nt: TGTGCCAGCTCACCTCGGCGGGACGAGGAGCAGTACTTC; cdr3_aa: CASSPRRDEEQYF
v_call: TRBV28; cdr3_length: 16; clone_size: NA; d_call: NA; j_call: TRBJ2-1; cdr3_nt: TGTGCCAGCAGTTTGCAAATGGGAGACGCCTACAATGAGCAGTTCTTC; cdr3_aa: CASSLQMGDAYNEQFF
v_call: TRBV18; cdr3_length: 13; clone_size: few; d_call: NA; j_call: TRBJ1-5; cdr3_nt: TGTGCCAGCTCACCGGGAGAGAATCAGCCCCAGCATTTT; cdr3_aa: CASSPGENQPQHF
v_call: TRBV28; cdr3_length: 16; clone_size: NA; d_call: NA; j_call: TRBJ1-4; cdr3_nt: TGTGCCAGCAGTTTCTCTCTCGGACAGTTAGGAGAAAAACTGTTTTTT; cdr3_aa: CASSFSLGQLGEKLFF
v_call: TRBV6-1; cdr3_length: 14; clone_size: few; d_call: NA; j_call: TRBJ2-5; cdr3_nt: TGTGCCAGCAGTGCACGGGACTCCAAAGAGACCCAGTACTTC; cdr3_aa: CASSARDSKETQYF
v_call: TRBV19; cdr3_length: 15; clone_size: NA; d_call: NA; j_call: TRBJ1-5; cdr3_nt: TGTGCCAGTAGTTCCGGACAGAATAGCAATCAGCCCCAGCATTTT; cdr3_aa: CASSSGQNSNQPQHF
v_call: TRBV2; cdr3_length: 15; clone_size: NA; d_call: NA; j_call: TRBJ2-5; cdr3_nt: TGTGCCAGCAGTGAAGCTAGAGGCGTAGGAGAGACCCAGTACTTC; cdr3_aa: CASSEARGVGETQYF
v_call: TRBV19; cdr3_length: 15; clone_size: NA; d_call: TRBD1; j_call: TRBJ1-5; cdr3_nt: TGTGCCAGTAGGGAACAGGGACAGAGCAATCAGCCCCAGCATTTT; cdr3_aa: CASREQGQSNQPQHF
v_call: TRBV5-1; cdr3_length: 15; clone_size: once; d_call: TRBD1; j_call: TRBJ1-1; cdr3_nt: TGCGCCAGCAGCTTGGAGGGACAGGGGAACACTGAAGCTTTCTTT; cdr3_aa: CASSLEGQGNTEAFF
v_call: TRBV6-1; cdr3_length: 11; clone_size: NA; d_call: NA; j_call: TRBJ1-3; cdr3_nt: TGTGCCAGCACGGTCGGAAACACCATATATTTT; cdr3_aa: CASTVGNTIYF
v_call: TRBV7-9; cdr3_length: 14; clone_size: NA; d_call: NA; j_call: TRBJ1-6; cdr3_nt: TGTGCCAGCAGCTTAAGACAATATAATTCACCCCTCCACTTT; cdr3_aa: CASSLRQYNSPLHF
v_call: TRBV28; cdr3_length: 14; clone_size: few; d_call: TRBD1; j_call: TRBJ2-7; cdr3_nt: TGTGCCAGCAGCCTCCGGGACAGGTTCTACGAGCAGTACTTC; cdr3_aa: CASSLRDRFYEQYF
v_call: TRBV29-1; cdr3_length: 12; clone_size: few; d_call: NA; j_call: TRBJ1-1; cdr3_nt: TGCAGCGACTCAGCCCCTCAGGGAAAAGCTTTCTTT; cdr3_aa: CSDSAPQGKAFF
v_call: TRBV7-2; cdr3_length: 14; clone_size: NA; d_call: NA; j_call: TRBJ2-2; cdr3_nt: TGTGCCAGCAGCGCGGACAGAAACACCGGGGAGCTGTTTTTT; cdr3_aa: CASSADRNTGELFF